This TCR beta chain is from a study of shared clonotypes between healthy human individuals (TCRdb year 2020). Background for the entire study: A couple of women and a few men aged 18 to 49 years were included in the cohort. To estimate repertoire size and how much clonotype sharing occurs between individuals, the study deeply sequenced the blood TCR repertoires of five or six healthy adults. For each donor, CD4 naive and CD4 memory were each given three plates, CD8 naive was given two plates, and CD8 memory was given one plate. Different laboratories and diverse techniques were used to prepare libraries and sequence TCR repertoires, to increase sequencing depth and limit assay-specific biases. Between about 0.85 and 9.5 billion PBMCs per donor were obtained by leukapheresis. Study-level results and caveats: Sampling was limited to blood, and TCR repertoires in tissue likely differ from TCR repertoires in blood. Across a few donors, about 5% of naive CD4, 3% to 4% of naive CD8, 2% to 2.5% of memory CD4, and over 0.35% of memory CD8 clonotypes were shared. Naive subsets generally had larger estimated clonotype richness than memory subsets did. Pairwise subsampling indicated that sequencing depth was expected to affect the degree of clonotype sharing among donors. Even with the large sequencing depth, rarefaction of the sorted-subset datasets indicated that sequencing was incomplete. Compared with non-shared clonotypes, the clonotypes found in all four sorted-subset donors had higher generation probabilities. Because the study included only a small number of donors, the genetic and exposure-history diversity represented was limited.

Donors were healthy HIV-negative adults with no recently reported acute infections or vaccinations. Every donor was a Caucasian adult living in Nashville, Tennessee, USA. CD4+ T cells were enriched by magnetic negative selection; naive cells were then positively selected on CD45RA, and the negative fraction formed the memory subset. Blood was collected by leukapheresis, and PBMCs were isolated by Ficoll-Histopaque density gradient centrifugation and then cryopreserved in liquid nitrogen vapor phase. Analytical flow cytometry was used to check the purity and quantity of every magnetically sorted T cell population. From each sorted fraction, genomic DNA was isolated and quantified by UV absorbance on a Nanodrop 2000c. TCR CDR3 regions were amplified from genomic DNA by multiplex PCR using the deep immunoSEQ assay. Genomic DNA extracted from each cell subset was distributed evenly over all wells of several immunoSEQ 96-well plates, and each plate served as one replicate. For sorted subsets, each replicate PCR was loaded with approximately 190 ng genomic DNA, equivalent to some 27,000 T cell genomes. Purified libraries were measured with a Qubit 3.0 fluorometer, size-checked on a Bioanalyzer 2100, and measured again with the KAPA Library Quantification kit. Every immunoSEQ 96-well plate was sequenced on a separate single-read 150-cycle Illumina NextSeq 550 flow cell. Turning to the authors' computational methods: Because the immunoSEQ output included only junctional sequences and no quality scores, the filtering could not be the same as the filtering used for full-length reads. Sequences were annotated with PyIR, a Python wrapper for IgBLAST v1.9, using IMGT germline references to assign V/J genes and CDR3. Reads with weak V/J assignments (E-value above 1e-6), missing CDR3, stop codons, out-of-frame junctions, or ambiguous translated residues were removed. V3J clonotypes were defined by identical inferred V gene, J gene, and CDR3 amino acid sequence. The percentage overlap between two repertoires was calculated by dividing the number of shared unique clonotypes by the size of the smaller repertoire. RTK rarefaction, the Chao1 estimator, and Recon v2.1 estimates of unobserved clonotypes were used to assess repertoire richness. OLGA was used to compute generation probabilities for all TCRbeta clonotypes that the gDNA method yielded from a handful of donors. TCRdb carries this immuneACCESS record with in-frame sequences only. Its versions omit some clonotypes, under half of them owing to an unresolved V gene in the studies checked, with the rest unexplained. The V and J calls and clone size are taken from that table; D and trimming were inferred from the DNA. The sample has roughly 760,000 clones on record, about 74% of them singletons. Approximately 1.8% of the sample is taken by the ten largest.

The CDR3, from cysteine to phenylalanine, totals 20 residues. Kept here is only the CDR3 DNA, which spans 60 bases and is read in frame from base 1. CDR1 and CDR2, looked up from the germline V gene, are SGHVS and FQNEAQ. V is cut back by 6 bases and J by 1 base, with 16 bases in the junction unmatched. In regard to this clone: Its cognate antigen has yet to be identified. No base qualities exist here, and no much larger clone lies one base off it.

Material for sequencing was memory CD4+ T cells sorted from blood. The cell subset or site label on this specimen signifies: CD45RA-negative fraction. This receptor was obtained from a woman aged 25 to 39 in good health. The chain links TRBV7-8 with TRBJ2-6, and TRBD1 aligns with 9 junction nucleotides. The nucleotide sequence reads as follows: TGTGCCAGCAGATCCATAAGGCGGGACAGGGTAGTTTCTGGGGCCAACGTCCTGACTTTC. It is translated as CASRSIRRDRVVSGANVLTF.